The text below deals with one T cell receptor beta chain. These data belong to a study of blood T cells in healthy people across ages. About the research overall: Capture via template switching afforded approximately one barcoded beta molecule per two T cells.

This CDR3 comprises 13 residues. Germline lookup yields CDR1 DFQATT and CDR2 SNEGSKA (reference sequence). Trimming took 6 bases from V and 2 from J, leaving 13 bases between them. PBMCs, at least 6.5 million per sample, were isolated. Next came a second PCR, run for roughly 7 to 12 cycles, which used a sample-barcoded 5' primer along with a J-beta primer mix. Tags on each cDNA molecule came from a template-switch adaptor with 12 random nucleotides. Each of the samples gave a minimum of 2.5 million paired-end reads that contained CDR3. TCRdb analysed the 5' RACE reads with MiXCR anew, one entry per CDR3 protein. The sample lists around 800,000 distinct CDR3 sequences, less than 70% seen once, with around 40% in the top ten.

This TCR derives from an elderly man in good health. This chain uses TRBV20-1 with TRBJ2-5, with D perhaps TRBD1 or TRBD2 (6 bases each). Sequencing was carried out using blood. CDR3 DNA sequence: TGCAGTGCCCGCCAGGGGACTCAAGAGACCCAGTACTTC. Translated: CSARQGTQETQYF.